The 30 T cell receptor beta chains reported below all come from one sample, sequenced in a study of response to subunit inactivated influenza vaccine. TCRdb reprocessed the RT-PCR reads with MiXCR, giving one entry per CDR3 protein. The sample consists of more than 450,000 distinct CDR3 sequences, approximately 12% of them appearing once. The material was PBMCs from blood, obtained on the day of vaccination. These receptors originate from a man aged 50 or older who received an inactivated influenza vaccine.

V is TRBV9 and J is TRBJ2-3; 9 bases line up with TRBD2. The CDR3 is 16 amino acids. The germline CDR1 and CDR2 sequences are SGDLS and YYNGEE. The V gene end was trimmed by 5 bases and the J gene end by 1 base; junction bases not matched to a gene: 8. The DNA for the CDR3 is TGTGCCAGCAGGCCTGGAGCGGGGGGACGCACAGATACGCAGTATTTT. It is translated as CASRPGAGGRTDTQYF.

In this sample, this clonotype turned up a few times. J is TRBJ2-1 and V is TRBV30, with D perhaps matching TRBD1 (5 bases). The CDR3 is 14 residues long. Germline CDR1 reads GTSNPN; CDR2 reads SVGIG (reference sequence). V lost 5 bases to trimming and J lost 5 bases, with 16 bases between them. DNA of the CDR3: TGTGCCTGGGACGATACCGACAGTAACAATGAGCAGTTCTTC. As protein: CAWDDTDSNNEQFF.

CDR3 coding DNA: TGTGCCAGCAGCCAAAGCTTGGACAGGGCTGGGGCCAACGTCCTGACTTTC. Its translation: CASSQSLDRAGANVLTF. The gene calls are TRBV3-1 and TRBJ2-6; 8 nucleotides line up with TRBD1. V shed 2 bases and J 2 bases; nucleotides not matched to a gene: 5. The CDR3 extends over 17 amino acids. Germline V gene lookup returns CDR1 LGHDT and CDR2 YNNKEL (reference sequence).

In its sample, this clonotype was seen a few times. The chain couples TRBV20-1 to TRBJ2-5; TRBD1 is a possible D gene (7 bases). The germline CDR1 and CDR2 sequences are DFQATT and SNEGSKA (reference sequence). The CDR3 runs to 13 residues. This CDR3 reads CSRRGQPARSQYF. The CDR3 DNA sequence: TGCAGCAGGAGGGGACAGCCGGCCCGGTCACAGTACTTC.

This clonotype was counted many times. This chain connects TRBV11-2 to TRBJ2-3; 12 positions match TRBD2. J gave up 4 bases and V 1 base, and 9 bases lay outside the gene matches. The germline V gene encodes CDR1 SGHAT and CDR2 FQNNGV. The CDR3 is made up of 18 amino acids. CDR3 nucleotides: TGTGCCAGCAGCTTAGGTCTGCTAGCGGGGGGGTCCGCAGATACGCAGTATTTT. Translation: CASSLGLLAGGSADTQYF. Complete variable domain (other parts from reference TRBV11-2 and TRBJ2-3): EAGVAQSPRYKIIEKRQSVAFWCNPISGHATLYWYQQILGQGPKLLIQFQNNGVVDDSQLPKDRFSAERLKGVDSTLKIQPAKLEDSAVYLCASSLGLLAGGSADTQYFGPGTRLTVL.

J is TRBJ2-7 and V is TRBV12-3 or TRBV12-4; maybe TRBD1 (6 bases). CDR3 length: 14 residues. The V end was cut by 4 bases, the J end by 0 bases, with 10 bases between. This CDR3 is CASSYRASSYEQYF. CDR3 bases: TGTGCCAGCAGTTACAGGGCAAGCTCCTACGAGCAGTACTTC.

The chain has TRBV6-2 or TRBV6-3 and TRBJ1-2; TRBD1 aligns across 8 bases. The CDR3 runs to 14 residues. Unmatched junction bases numbered 7, after V lost 7 bases and J lost 3 bases. CDR1 is MNHEY, CDR2 SVGEGT, per germline. CDR3 in amino acids: CASNPGDRYYGYTF. CDR3 in DNA: TGTGCCAGCAACCCGGGGGACAGGTACTATGGCTACACCTTC.

There are many counts of this clonotype. V is TRBV7-2 and J is TRBJ2-1, with TRBD2 matching over 9 bases. Losses at the gene ends were 0 bases for V and 0 bases for J; bases not matched to a gene: 3. The CDR3 covers 17 residues. Germline-derived CDR1 and CDR2 are SGHTA and FQGNSA. This CDR3 is CASSLALAGSSYNEQFF. Here the CDR3 DNA reads TGTGCCAGCAGCTTAGCCCTAGCGGGGAGCTCCTACAATGAGCAGTTCTTC.

The chain carries TRBV7-9 and TRBJ2-5; perhaps TRBD1 as D (6 bases). This CDR3 spans 14 amino acids. Germline CDR1 and CDR2: SEHNR and FQNEAQ (reference sequence). Trimming took off 8 bases at V and 1 base at J, with 14 bases between the two ends. CDR3 nucleotides: TGTGCCAGCGTAAGCCCAGGGGTCCAAGAGACCCAGTACTTC. This codes for CASVSPGVQETQYF.

The chain links TRBV5-1 to TRBJ2-7; the D gene is possibly TRBD2 (5 bases). This CDR3 has 15 residues. CDR1 and CDR2 from the germline V gene are SGHRS and YFSETQ. Trimming cost V 2 bases and J 0 bases, with 12 bases left between them. The CDR3 DNA reads TGCGCCAGCAGCTTTGACGGGATCAGCTCCTACGAGCAGTACTTC. It translates to CASSFDGISSYEQYF.

A few counts support this clonotype. CDR3 bases: TGCAGCGTAGGACAGGATTTGGGCACTGAAGCTTTCTTT. Its protein product is CSVGQDLGTEAFF. This chain links TRBV29-1 with TRBJ1-1, with TRBD1 identical over 7 bases. This CDR3 has 13 amino acids. V trimming: 6 bases; J trimming: 4 bases; junction bases outside the gene matches: 8. In germline, CDR1 is SQVTM, CDR2 ANQGSEA.

The V and J genes are TRBV24-1 and TRBJ2-1; a weak D match, TRBD1 (5 bases). CDR3 size: 16 residues. Trimming left V 0 bases short and J 2 bases short, with 10 bases between. Germline CDR1 KGHDR, CDR2 SFDVKD. The CDR3 loop reads CATSDLSGSTYNEQFF. The CDR3 DNA sequence: TGTGCCACCAGTGATTTGTCAGGGTCCACCTACAATGAGCAGTTCTTC.

The rearrangement joins TRBV4-3 to TRBJ1-2; D is unresolved. The CDR3 is 14 amino acids. Deletions cut 0 bases from V and 4 bases from J, with 9 bases between. Germline V gives CDR1 LGHNA, CDR2 YSLEER. This chain's CDR3 is CASSQDLGGYGYTF. The DNA of the CDR3 is TGCGCCAGCAGCCAAGATCTAGGTGGCTATGGCTACACCTTC.

This clonotype was detected ten times or more. The chain combines TRBV7-9 with TRBJ2-5; possibly TRBD1 for D (6 bases). The CDR3 sequence is 16 residues long. The V and J ends lost 0 bases and 2 bases respectively, with 13 bases between them. The germline CDR1 and CDR2 sequences are SEHNR and FQNEAQ (reference sequence). DNA for the CDR3: TGTGCCAGCAGCTTAGCCGGGACAACGTTTCAAGAGACCCAGTACTTC. Translated: CASSLAGTTFQETQYF.

This clonotype was observed at least ten times. The chain links TRBV6-6 to TRBJ2-7; the D gene could be TRBD1 or TRBD2 (6 bases each). CDR1 is MNHNY and CDR2 is SVGAGI in the germline V gene (reference sequence). Trimming took 6 bases from V and 6 from J, leaving 15 bases between them. This CDR3 region has 13 residues. The CDR3: CASSHREVREQYF. Written as DNA, the CDR3 is TGTGCCAGCAGCCACAGGGAGGTGCGCGAGCAGTACTTC.

This clonotype was found many times. The V call is TRBV12-3 or TRBV12-4, the J call TRBJ1-2; D might be TRBD1 (5 bases). The CDR3 loop spans 17 amino acids. The V end lost 3 bases, the J end lost 0 bases, and 17 bases lay between the germline ends. This CDR3 is CASSFSAGTAPNYGYTF. For the CDR3, the DNA is TGTGCCAGCAGTTTTTCAGCCGGGACCGCACCTAACTATGGCTACACCTTC.

There are a few counts of this clonotype. The CDR3 loop is CASSLETTWWDQYF. CDR3 bases: TGTGCCAGCAGCTTAGAAACTACGTGGTGGGACCAGTACTTC. The rearrangement joins TRBV7-8 to TRBJ2-5; D is unresolved. V was cut by 1 base and J by 10 bases, with 16 bases left in between. The CDR3 has 14 residues. CDR1 is SGHVS and CDR2 is FQNEAQ in the germline V gene.

The chain uses TRBV7-6 and TRBJ2-7, with unresolved D. This CDR3 region has 14 residues. V was clipped by 2 bases and J by 2 bases, with 10 bases between them. Germline V gene data show CDR1 as SGHVS and CDR2 as FNYEAQ. CDR3 sequence (DNA): TGTGCCAGCAGCTTAAGTGGCGAAACCTACGAGCAGTACTTC. It specifies CASSLSGETYEQYF.

This clonotype was observed a few times. The chain joins TRBV9 to TRBJ2-3; D is perhaps TRBD1 (6 bases). CDR1 and CDR2 (germline): SGDLS, YYNGEE. The CDR3 extends over 15 amino acids. V was clipped by 0 bases and J by 2 bases, with 10 bases between them. This CDR3 reads CASSVGGQLTDTQYF. The CDR3 region has the DNA TGTGCCAGCAGCGTAGGGGGACAACTCACAGATACGCAGTATTTT.

The chain carries TRBV20-1 and TRBJ2-1; 7 nucleotides align to TRBD1. J lost 9 bases, V lost 4 bases, and 6 bases had no gene match. There are 12 residues in the CDR3. CDR1 is DFQATT and CDR2 is SNEGSKA in the germline V gene (reference sequence). CDR3 nucleotide sequence: TGCAGTGCTACCTGGACAGGAATTGAGCAGTTCTTC. Translating gives CSATWTGIEQFF.

The table lists this clonotype with many counts. The chain couples TRBV10-3 to TRBJ2-1, with TRBD2 as a possible D gene (6 bases). There are 15 residues in the CDR3. CDR1 is ENHRY, CDR2 SYGVKD, per germline. The V end lost 5 bases, the J end lost 7 bases, and 18 bases lay between the germline ends. The CDR3 DNA reads TGTGCCATCAGTACCCCGGGGGTACGTCAAAATGAGCAGTTCTTC. Its translation is CAISTPGVRQNEQFF.

This chain connects TRBV7-7 to TRBJ2-5; D not resolved. CDR3 length equals 14 residues. V lost 3 bases and J 2 bases, leaving 10 bases between the germline ends. Germline V gene lookup returns CDR1 SSHAT and CDR2 FNYEAQ (reference sequence). CDR3 nucleotides: TGTGCCAGCAGCTTGATCGGCTTTCAAGAGACCCAGTACTTC. Its translation: CASSLIGFQETQYF.

The CDR3 protein is CASSLLERALYEQYF. The CDR3 region has the DNA TGTGCCAGCAGCTTATTGGAGCGGGCGCTCTACGAGCAGTACTTC. The chain carries TRBV7-2 and TRBJ2-7; TRBD2 might be the D (6 bases). The germline V gene has CDR1 SGHTA and CDR2 FQGNSA. The CDR3 is made up of 15 amino acids. V lost 2 bases and J lost 3, with 14 bases in between.

The V and J genes are TRBV9 and TRBJ1-1; maybe TRBD1 (6 bases). The CDR3 is made up of 17 amino acids. V was pared by 4 bases and J by 0 bases, with 19 bases between. CDR1 is SGDLS, CDR2 YYNGEE, per germline. DNA for the CDR3: TGTGCCAGCAGCCCCGGACAGCCGAAGGCCTTGAACACTGAAGCTTTCTTT. Its protein product is CASSPGQPKALNTEAFF.

This clonotype was counted at least ten times. This sequence joins TRBV20-1 and TRBJ2-1; 10 bases are a match to TRBD2. The trim removed 6 bases at V and 7 bases at J, leaving 9 bases unmatched. From germline, CDR1 is DFQATT and CDR2 SNEGSKA (reference sequence). CDR3 length: 14 amino acids. The CDR3 DNA follows: TGCAGTGCCAAGCGGGAGGGCCGGGAAAATGAGCAGTTCTTC. As protein: CSAKREGRENEQFF.

As to this clonotype: One end of the junction fails to match germline, which may point to a read error. The chain is built from TRBV5-5 and TRBJ2-1, with 9 nucleotides matching TRBD2. The CDR3 covers 15 residues. Germline lookup yields CDR1 SGHKS and CDR2 YYEKEE (reference sequence). CDR3 nucleotides: TGTGCCAGAAGCTTGGCTAGCGGGACCTACAATGAGCAGTTCTTC. Encoded protein: CARSLASGTYNEQFF.

This chain connects TRBV3-1 to TRBJ2-7; a weak D match, TRBD1 (7 bases). Germline CDR1 is LGHDT and CDR2 is YNNKEL (reference sequence). Trimming removed 0 bases at V and 6 bases at J, with 12 bases between. This CDR3 has 14 residues. CDR3 region: CASSQDDQGGEQYF. As DNA, the CDR3 is TGTGCCAGCAGCCAAGATGACCAGGGGGGCGAGCAGTACTTC.

This clonotype was observed a few times. The chain carries TRBV28 and TRBJ2-7, with 11 bases matching TRBD1. Germline V lookup: CDR1 MDHEN, CDR2 SYDVKM. The J segment lost 2 bases and the V segment lost 3 bases, leaving 3 bases of the junction unmatched. The CDR3 extends over 15 amino acids. The CDR3 is CASSFPGQGAYEQYF. Written as DNA, the CDR3 is TGTGCCAGCAGTTTCCCGGGACAGGGGGCCTACGAGCAGTACTTC.

This clonotype was seen a handful of times. The rearrangement links TRBV5-1 to TRBJ1-1; 9 bases are shared with TRBD1. CDR3 size: 15 residues. V was clipped by 4 bases and J by 4 bases; unmatched bases: 8. Germline V gene data show CDR1 as SGHRS and CDR2 as YFSETQ. In DNA form, the CDR3 reads TGCGCCAGCAGCCAAACAGGGGGCGGCGGCACTGAAGCTTTCTTT. The encoded protein is CASSQTGGGGTEAFF.

V usage is TRBV18 and J usage is TRBJ2-5; D unclear. This CDR3 spans 12 amino acids. Trimming stripped 3 bases from V and 5 bases from J, with 7 bases between. Germline V gene lookup returns CDR1 KGHSH and CDR2 LQKENI. CDR3 protein: CASSPYYETQYF. The DNA of the CDR3 is TGTGCCAGCTCACCGTACTACGAGACCCAGTACTTC.